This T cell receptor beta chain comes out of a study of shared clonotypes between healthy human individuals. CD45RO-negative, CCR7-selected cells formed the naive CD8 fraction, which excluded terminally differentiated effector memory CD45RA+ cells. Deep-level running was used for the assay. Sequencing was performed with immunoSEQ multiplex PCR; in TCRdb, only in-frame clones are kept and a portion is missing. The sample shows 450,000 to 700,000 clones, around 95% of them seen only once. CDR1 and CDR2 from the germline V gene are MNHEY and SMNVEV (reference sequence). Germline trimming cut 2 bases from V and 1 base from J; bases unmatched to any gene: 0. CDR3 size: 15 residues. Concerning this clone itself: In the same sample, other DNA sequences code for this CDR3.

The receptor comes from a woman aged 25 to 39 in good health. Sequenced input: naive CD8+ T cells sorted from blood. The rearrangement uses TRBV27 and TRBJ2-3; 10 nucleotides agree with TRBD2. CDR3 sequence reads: CASSLLAGGTDTQYF. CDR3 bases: TGTGCCAGCAGTTTACTAGCGGGGGGCACAGATACGCAGTATTTT.